These T cell receptor beta chains were read from a single sample in a study of blood T cells in healthy people across ages. TCRdb re-called the 5' RACE reads with MiXCR, one entry per CDR3 protein. The profile covers roughly 800,000 distinct CDR3 sequences, with more than 25% appearing a single time and 3% taken by the ten largest. These data were likewise used in another study, on T cells of mothers and their children.

Specimen: blood. These receptors were obtained from a boy aged 5-17 years in good health. Both conserved end residues are part of each CDR3. A D gene is named only where the DNA matches it firmly. Clone size appears in some rows only: once, few, many, or a class for an expanded clone.

>TRBJ2-5|TRBV5-1|-|13|-
TGCGCCAGCAGCCAGACTCCCCAAGAGACCCAGTACTTC
CASSQTPQETQYF
>TRBJ1-4|TRBV30|-|16|-
TGTGCCTGGAGTGTACCGAGAACAGCAACTAATGAAAAACTGTTTTTT
CAWSVPRTATNEKLFF
>TRBJ1-1|TRBV7-9|-|12|TRBD1
TGTGCCACGAAAGAGGACAGGGAGGAAGCTTTCTTT
CATKEDREEAFF
>TRBJ2-1|TRBV25-1|-|17|TRBD1
TGTGCCAGCAGTCCAACCCCGGGACAGGCCCTAATGAATGAGCAGTTCTTC
CASSPTPGQALMNEQFF
>TRBJ2-7|TRBV5-1|few|15|-
TGCGCCAGCAGCTTGAGGCCTTACTCCCCCGACGAGCAGTACTTC
CASSLRPYSPDEQYF
>TRBJ2-5|TRBV12-5|-|10|-
TGTGCTAGTGGTCCGCCTCCTCTGTACTTC
CASGPPPLYF
>TRBJ1-1|TRBV5-4|-|14|TRBD1
TGTGCCAGCAGCCCCGGGACAGGGGAGCTTGAAGCTTTCTTT
CASSPGTGELEAFF
>TRBJ1-1|TRBV5-1|-|16|-
TGCGCCAGCAAAAAGGACATACACAATACGAACACTGAAGCTTTCTTT
CASKKDIHNTNTEAFF
>TRBJ2-1|TRBV7-8|-|14|-
TGTGCCAGCAGCGTTTTTAGGGGGTTCAATGAGCAGTTCTTC
CASSVFRGFNEQFF
>TRBJ2-5|TRBV6-2/TRBV6-3|few|15|TRBD2
TGTGCCAGCAGTTATTCAGCGGGGGGCCGGGAGACCCAGTACTTC
CASSYSAGGRETQYF
>TRBJ2-7|TRBV6-1|once|14|-
TGTGCCAGCAGTGATTGGGTCAGCTCCTACGAGCAGTACTTC
CASSDWVSSYEQYF